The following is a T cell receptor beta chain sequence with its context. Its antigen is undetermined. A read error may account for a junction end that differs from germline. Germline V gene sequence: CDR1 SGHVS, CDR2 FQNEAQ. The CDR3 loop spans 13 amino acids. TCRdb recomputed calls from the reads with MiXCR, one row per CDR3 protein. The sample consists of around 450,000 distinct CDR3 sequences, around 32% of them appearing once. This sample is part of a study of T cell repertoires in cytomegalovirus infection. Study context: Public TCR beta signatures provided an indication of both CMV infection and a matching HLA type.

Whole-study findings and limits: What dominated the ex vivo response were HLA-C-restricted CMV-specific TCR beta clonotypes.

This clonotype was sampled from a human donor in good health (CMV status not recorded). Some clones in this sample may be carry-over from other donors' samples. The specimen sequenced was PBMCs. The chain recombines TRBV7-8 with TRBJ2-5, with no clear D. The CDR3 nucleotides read TGTGCCAGAAGCTCTACTTCGCAAGAGACCCAGTACTTC. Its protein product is CARSSTSQETQYF.